The 30 T cell receptor beta chains in this list originate from one sample, sequenced in a study of OX40 agonist ivuxolimab in advanced cancers. Method: immunoSEQ multiplex PCR; TCRdb's copy keeps in-frame clones and lacks some. The table records roughly 80,000 clones, about 93% of them present only once. Material: CD4+ or CD8+ T cells sorted from blood, obtained in a trial of the OX40 agonist ivuxolimab. These TCRs come from an adult with an advanced solid tumor such as melanoma, head and neck, liver or kidney cancer.

This chain joins TRBV5-8 and TRBJ1-2, with 9 bases that match TRBD1. Germline V gene data show CDR1 as SGHTS and CDR2 as YDEGEE. V trimming: 5 bases; J trimming: 4 bases; junction bases outside the gene matches: 9. This CDR3 region has 15 residues. The DNA for the CDR3 is TGTGCCAGCAGTTTCGGGACAGGGAAGTCCTATGGCTACACCTTC. Translated: CASSFGTGKSYGYTF.

This clone was recorded a few times. The V gene is TRBV10-1, the J gene TRBJ2-1; D is undetermined. CDR1 and CDR2 (germline): WNHNN, SYGVQD (reference sequence). The CDR3 loop spans 9 amino acids. Trimming pared 4 bases from V and 10 bases from J, leaving 2 bases between. This CDR3 reads CASSGEQFF. The CDR3 nucleotides read TGCGCCAGCAGTGGAGAGCAGTTCTTC.

Of note for this clone: Since no conserved phenylalanine or tryptophan closes the CDR3, a read error is the likely cause. The chain is built from TRBV29-1 and TRBJ2-7; no clear D. This CDR3 has 11 amino acids. The germline V gene encodes CDR1 SQVTM and CDR2 ANQGSEA. V lost 3 bases, J lost 6 bases, and 9 bases lay in between. CDR3 in DNA: TGCAGCGTTGAGTTTAGGTCCGAGCAGTACCTC. Protein sequence: CSVEFRSEQYL.

This sequence joins TRBV4-3 and TRBJ1-1, with a tentative D call TRBD1 (5 bases). Germline CDR1 is LGHNA and CDR2 is YSLEER. The CDR3 runs to 15 residues. V shed 0 bases and J shed 8 bases, with 16 bases lying between them. The CDR3 region is CASSQESGGAGEAFF. The CDR3 nucleotides read TGCGCCAGCAGCCAAGAAAGTGGCGGGGCGGGGGAAGCTTTCTTT.

The chain employs TRBV4-1 and TRBJ2-3; D gene unclear. The V gene lost 0 bases and the J gene lost 4 bases, with 5 bases spanning the gap. The CDR3 sequence is 13 residues long. CDR1 is MGHRA and CDR2 is YSYEKL in the germline V gene. CDR3 nucleotides: TGCGCCAGCAGCCAAGACCCGGCAGATACGCAGTATTTT. Protein product: CASSQDPADTQYF.

V and J are TRBV27 and TRBJ2-7; possible D gene TRBD1, 6 bases. Germline loops: CDR1 MNHEY, CDR2 SMNVEV (reference sequence). Trimming left V 5 bases short and J 5 bases short, with 10 bases between. The CDR3 has 12 amino acids. CDR3 region: CASSRRGHEQYF. The CDR3 DNA is TGTGCCAGCAGTCGCAGGGGCCACGAGCAGTACTTC.

The genes are TRBV15 and TRBJ1-1, with 9 bases that match TRBD1. V lost 4 bases to trimming and J lost 0 bases; unmatched junction nucleotides: 6. The CDR3 has 16 residues. CDR1 is LNHNV and CDR2 is YYDKDF in the germline V gene (reference sequence). For the CDR3, the DNA is TGTGCCACCAGCACGGGACAGGGAGGTTTGAACACTGAAGCTTTCTTT. Translation gives CATSTGQGGLNTEAFF.

This sequence joins TRBV10-3 and TRBJ2-1; 12 bases align to TRBD2. Germline lookup yields CDR1 ENHRY and CDR2 SYGVKD. V trimming: 8 bases; J trimming: 8 bases; junction bases outside the gene matches: 4. CDR3 size: 13 residues. CDR3: CAISSGRGDEQFF. DNA of the CDR3: TGTGCCATCTCTAGCGGGAGGGGGGATGAGCAGTTCTTC.

The chain recombines TRBV7-2 with TRBJ1-2; TRBD1 agrees at 9 bases. Trimming took 9 bases from V and 2 from J; bases not matched to a gene: 4. Per germline, CDR1 SGHTA and CDR2 FQGNSA. The CDR3 is 13 residues long. For the CDR3, the DNA is TGTGCCAGTGATGGACAGGGGAACTATGGCTACACCTTC. It codes for CASDGQGNYGYTF. Using reference TRBV7-2 and TRBJ1-2 for the parts outside the CDR3, the full variable domain is GAGVSQSPSNKVTEKGKDVELRCDPISGHTALYWYRQSLGQGLEFLIYFQGNSAPDKSGLPSDRFSAERTGGSVSTLTIQRTQQEDSAVYLCASDGQGNYGYTFGSGTRLTVV.

The J gene is TRBJ2-4, the V gene TRBV14; 8 positions match TRBD1. V lost 6 bases, J lost 5 bases, and 3 bases stayed unmatched. The CDR3 is made up of 13 amino acids. Germline CDR1 and CDR2: SGHDN and FVKESK. The CDR3 protein is CASRMTGENIQYF. In DNA, the CDR3 is TGTGCCAGCAGGATGACAGGGGAAAACATTCAGTACTTC.

The chain is built from TRBV19 and TRBJ1-4; D is undetermined. Trimming took off 2 bases at V and 5 bases at J, with 15 bases between the two ends. Germline lookup yields CDR1 LNHDA and CDR2 SQIVND (reference sequence). The CDR3 spans 16 residues. This CDR3 reads CASSILDGGPNEKLFF. The CDR3 nucleotides are TGTGCCAGTAGTATACTGGACGGCGGACCAAATGAAAAACTGTTTTTT. Looking up the rest from reference TRBV19 and TRBJ1-4 gives the full variable domain: DGGITQSPKYLFRKEGQNVTLSCEQNLNHDAMYWYRQDPGQGLRLIYYSQIVNDFQKGDIAEGYSVSREKKESFPLTVTSAQKNPTAFYLCASSILDGGPNEKLFFGSGTQLSVL.

The genes are TRBV7-2 and TRBJ1-2, with D unclear. Deletions cut 2 bases from V and 3 bases from J, with 7 bases between. Germline CDR1 and CDR2: SGHTA and FQGNSA. The CDR3 is made up of 13 amino acids. The CDR3 region is CASSLKLDYGYTF. Written as DNA, the CDR3 is TGTGCCAGCAGCTTAAAACTGGACTATGGCTACACCTTC.

This clone was counted only a few times. The gene calls are TRBV15 and TRBJ2-7, with 10 bases matching TRBD1. The CDR3 extends over 16 amino acids. Germline-derived CDR1 and CDR2 are LNHNV and YYDKDF (reference sequence). Trimming took 3 bases from V and 5 from J; bases not matched to a gene: 10. The CDR3, as DNA: TGTGCCACCAGCAGCGGCAGGGACAGGGGCGGGAACGAGCAGTACTTC. It yields the protein CATSSGRDRGGNEQYF.

The chain carries TRBV4-1 and TRBJ2-5; TRBD2 matches at 8 bases. Looked up from germline, CDR1 is MGHRA and CDR2 is YSYEKL. CDR3 length: 15 amino acids. Unmatched junction bases numbered 6, after V lost 1 base and J lost 5 bases. The CDR3 DNA reads TGCGCCAGCAGCCAAGCTAGCGGGCCGGGGGAGACCCAGTACTTC. Protein product: CASSQASGPGETQYF.

The V gene is TRBV4-3, the J gene TRBJ2-7; TRBD2 is a possible D gene (7 bases). Per the germline V gene, CDR1 is LGHNA and CDR2 is YSLEER. There are 16 residues in the CDR3. V dropped 0 bases and J dropped 2 bases, with 14 bases sitting between them. CDR3 nucleotide sequence: TGCGCCAGCAGCCAAGATGAAGGGGGAGGGGCCTACGAGCAGTACTTC. Protein sequence: CASSQDEGGGAYEQYF.

This chain joins TRBV10-2 and TRBJ2-3, with TRBD2 matching 12 bases. CDR1 is WSHSY, CDR2 SAAADI, per germline. The CDR3 sequence is 15 residues long. Losses at the gene ends were 7 bases for V and 1 base for J; bases not matched to a gene: 3. DNA for the CDR3: TGCGCCAGCATCTCTAGCGGGGGGGGCACAGATACGCAGTATTTT. Its translation is CASISSGGGTDTQYF.

The V gene is TRBV11-3, the J gene TRBJ2-1, with D perhaps TRBD1 (6 bases). The CDR3 runs 16 residues. V lost 4 bases and J 0 bases, leaving 13 bases between the germline ends. Germline V gene lookup returns CDR1 SGHNT and CDR2 YENEEA. CDR3 protein: CASSSTTGSSYNEQFF. The DNA for the CDR3 is TGTGCCAGCAGCTCGACAACAGGGAGCTCCTACAATGAGCAGTTCTTC.

For the CDR3, the DNA is TGCGCCAGCAGGCATAGCACAGATACGCAGTATTTT. Translation gives CASRHSTDTQYF. The chain joins TRBV5-1 to TRBJ2-3; D call uncertain. This CDR3 spans 12 amino acids. The germline gives CDR1 SGHRS, CDR2 YFSETQ. The V and J ends lost 5 bases and 0 bases respectively, with 4 bases between them. Using reference TRBV5-1 and TRBJ2-3 for the parts outside the CDR3, the full variable domain is KAGVTQTPRYLIKTRGQQVTLSCSPISGHRSVSWYQQTPGQGLQFLFEYFSETQRNKGNFPGRFSGRQFSNSRSEMNVSTLELGDSALYLCASRHSTDTQYFGPGTRLTVL.

The chain employs TRBV2 and TRBJ2-5; 9 bases line up with TRBD2. Losses at the gene ends were 0 bases for V and 5 bases for J; bases not matched to a gene: 10. CDR1 and CDR2 from the germline V gene are SNHLY and FYNNEI. The CDR3 spans 17 residues. The CDR3 DNA is TGTGCCAGCAGTGAAGCGTTAAAGCGGGGGGCTTGGGAGACCCAGTACTTC. It encodes CASSEALKRGAWETQYF.

The chain couples TRBV27 to TRBJ2-3; D is uncertain. Trimming removed 3 bases at V and 4 bases at J, with 11 bases between. The CDR3 totals 14 residues. The germline CDR1 and CDR2 sequences are MNHEY and SMNVEV (reference sequence). In DNA form, the CDR3 reads TGTGCCAGCAGTTTTGTTGGGTCTCCAGATACGCAGTATTTT. Amino acids: CASSFVGSPDTQYF.

The V gene is TRBV19, the J gene TRBJ2-1; maybe TRBD1 (6 bases). The V end lost 11 bases, the J end lost 4 bases, and 15 bases lay between the germline ends. The CDR3 spans 13 residues. From germline, CDR1 is LNHDA and CDR2 SQIVND (reference sequence). The CDR3 nucleotides are TGTGCCTCGGCGGACAGAGGATACAATGAGCAGTTCTTC. Translating it yields CASADRGYNEQFF.

V is TRBV2 and J is TRBJ2-7; D may be TRBD2 (5 bases). This CDR3 region has 12 residues. The germline CDR1 and CDR2 sequences are SNHLY and FYNNEI. Trimming left V 0 bases short and J 7 bases short, with 7 bases between. This CDR3 is CASSEARVEQYF. CDR3 sequence (DNA): TGTGCCAGCAGTGAAGCGAGGGTGGAGCAGTACTTC.

This chain joins TRBV5-1 and TRBJ1-1; D is ambiguous. This CDR3 has 12 residues. Germline CDR1 SGHRS, CDR2 YFSETQ. V was cut by 2 bases and J by 4 bases, with 6 bases left in between. This chain's CDR3 is CASSFGSTEAFF. The CDR3 DNA is TGCGCCAGCAGCTTCGGGAGCACTGAAGCTTTCTTT.

This chain links TRBV9 with TRBJ1-2; TRBD1 matches 11 bases. Germline CDR1 and CDR2: SGDLS and YYNGEE. The CDR3 loop spans 16 amino acids. The V gene end was trimmed by 6 bases and the J gene end by 3 bases; junction bases not matched to a gene: 10. The CDR3 region is CASKAYGGQGDYGYTF. The CDR3 DNA reads as TGTGCCAGCAAAGCGTACGGGGGACAGGGGGACTATGGCTACACCTTC.

In its sample, this clone was seen once. V and J are TRBV7-9 and TRBJ1-5; a possible D gene is TRBD1 (6 bases). CDR1 and CDR2 (germline): SEHNR, FQNEAQ (reference sequence). The CDR3 is made up of 19 amino acids. Deletions cut 1 base from V and 8 bases from J, with 27 bases between. CDR3 DNA sequence: TGTGCCAGCAGCTTAGGGGTGGGGCTGGGACAACGCTTCTTGGAGCCCCAGCATTTT. Its protein is CASSLGVGLGQRFLEPQHF.

In DNA, the CDR3 is TGCGCCAGCAGCCCCCCAGCACGGGACATGGCTGTGCAGTACTTC. Protein sequence: CASSPPARDMAVQYF. The rearrangement joins TRBV4-1 to TRBJ2-7, with D possibly being TRBD1 (6 bases). This CDR3 region has 15 residues. CDR1 and CDR2 from the germline V gene are MGHRA and YSYEKL. The V end lost 4 bases, the J end lost 9 bases, and 22 bases lay between the germline ends.

The V call is TRBV15, the J call TRBJ1-6, with 7 positions matching TRBD1. There are 14 residues in the CDR3. The V gene end was trimmed by 0 bases and the J gene end by 10 bases; junction bases not matched to a gene: 3. Germline CDR1 LNHNV, CDR2 YYDKDF (reference sequence). CDR3 nucleotide sequence: TGTGCCACCAGCAGAGACAGGGGGTACTCACCCCTCCACTTT. Protein product: CATSRDRGYSPLHF.

The CDR3 sequence is CASYTPGRGDETQYF. In DNA form, the CDR3 reads TGTGCCAGCTATACTCCGGGGCGGGGGGATGAGACCCAGTACTTC. The chain joins TRBV27 to TRBJ2-5; 8 nucleotides line up with TRBD2. This CDR3 has 15 amino acids. From germline, CDR1 is MNHEY and CDR2 SMNVEV (reference sequence). The ends lost 8 bases at V and 5 bases at J; junction bases unmatched: 13.

The rearrangement links TRBV29-1 to TRBJ2-3; TRBD1 aligns across 7 bases. After removal of 6 bases from V and 5 bases from J, the junction contained 11 bases not matched to a gene. The CDR3 runs 14 residues. Germline CDR1 reads SQVTM; CDR2 reads ANQGSEA. This CDR3 is CSVLDRDARDTQYF. The CDR3 DNA reads as TGCAGCGTCCTTGACAGGGATGCGAGAGATACGCAGTATTTT.

The chain uses TRBV9 and TRBJ1-2; a weak D match, TRBD1 (5 bases). V was pared by 4 bases and J by 0 bases, with 19 bases between. Germline lookup yields CDR1 SGDLS and CDR2 YYNGEE. The CDR3 spans 17 residues. CDR3 in DNA: TGTGCCAGCAGCCCACCCACCGGACAAGAGACTAACTATGGCTACACCTTC. Amino acids: CASSPPTGQETNYGYTF.